The rows below give T cell receptor beta chains drawn from one sample of a study of CD8 T cells in Susac syndrome. TCRdb fed the immunoSEQ multiplex PCR reads into MiXCR, producing one record per CDR3 protein. The sample carries some 130,000 distinct CDR3 sequences, around 86% recorded once. The sample consisted of CD8+ T cells from PBMCs. The source of these receptors is a human donor with multiple sclerosis. Each CDR3 is given with its conserved first and last residue. A D gene is named only where the DNA matches it firmly. Size tells how often a clone was seen (once, few, many) or the class of an expanded clone, and some rows leave it out.

v_call	d_call	clone_size	j_call	cdr3_aa	cdr3_nt
TRBV7-2	-	-	TRBJ2-5	CASSPGNQETQYF	TGTGCCAGCAGCCCAGGGAATCAAGAGACCCAGTACTTC
TRBV2	TRBD1	-	TRBJ2-5	CARHRQGAGETQYF	TGTGCCAGGCATCGACAGGGGGCAGGGGAGACCCAGTACTTC
TRBV7-2	TRBD2	-	TRBJ2-5	CASSTLQREGPETQYF	TGTGCCAGCAGCACCCTCCAGCGGGAGGGCCCAGAGACCCAGTACTTC
TRBV19	-	once	TRBJ1-1	CASTLGANTEAFF	TGTGCCAGTACCCTAGGGGCGAACACTGAAGCTTTCTTT
TRBV28	-	-	TRBJ2-3	CASSLDLSNTQYF	TGTGCCAGCAGTCTCGATCTTTCAAATACGCAGTATTTT
TRBV20-1	-	-	TRBJ1-2	CSARDDFGGYGYTF	TGCAGTGCTAGGGATGACTTCGGAGGCTATGGCTACACCTTC
TRBV20-1	-	-	TRBJ2-1	CSATQPIYNEQFF	TGCAGTGCTACACAGCCAATTTACAATGAGCAGTTCTTC
TRBV24-1	TRBD1	-	TRBJ1-1	CATSETGASTEAFF	TGTGCCACCAGTGAGACAGGGGCGAGCACTGAAGCTTTCTTT
TRBV24-1	-	-	TRBJ2-2	CATSEGPGELFF	TGTGCCACCAGTGAAGGACCCGGGGAGCTGTTTTTT
TRBV7-2	TRBD1	-	TRBJ1-1	CASSPLDRGIETEAFF	TGTGCCAGCAGCCCCCTAGACAGGGGTATCGAGACTGAAGCTTTCTTT
TRBV7-2	TRBD2	-	TRBJ2-1	CASSLDRREWVEQFF	TGTGCCAGCAGCTTAGATCGGCGGGAGTGGGTTGAGCAGTTCTTC
TRBV29-1	-	-	TRBJ2-3	CSVGRSADTQYF	TGCAGCGTTGGAAGAAGTGCAGATACGCAGTATTTT
TRBV20-1	-	-	TRBJ2-7	CSAMTPLVPLSSYEQYF	TGCAGTGCAATGACGCCTTTAGTCCCTTTAAGCTCCTACGAGCAGTACTTC
TRBV29-1	-	-	TRBJ2-7	CSAEGNSYEQYF	TGCAGCGCCGAGGGAAACTCCTACGAGCAGTACTTC
TRBV19	-	-	TRBJ2-1	CASSLSGTYNEQFF	TGTGCCAGTAGCCTAAGTGGGACCTACAATGAGCAGTTCTTC
TRBV4-1	-	once	TRBJ1-2	CASSLGAGDYGYTF	TGCGCCAGCAGCCTAGGGGCGGGGGACTATGGCTACACCTTC
TRBV12-3/TRBV12-4	TRBD2	-	TRBJ2-4	CASSLPGGGVKNIQYF	TGTGCCAGCAGTTTGCCCGGCGGGGGGGTCAAAAACATTCAGTACTTC
TRBV27	TRBD2	-	TRBJ2-1	CASSLTLAGGYNEQFF	TGTGCCAGCAGTTTAACCCTAGCGGGAGGTTACAATGAGCAGTTCTTC
TRBV7-3	TRBD2	once	TRBJ2-1	CASSLWAGASDEQFF	TGTGCCAGCAGCTTATGGGCGGGAGCGAGCGATGAGCAGTTCTTC
TRBV9	-	-	TRBJ1-2	CASSFGRGPGYGYTF	TGTGCCAGCAGCTTCGGACGGGGCCCGGGCTACGGCTACACCTTC
TRBV9	-	-	TRBJ2-3	CASSVVDYPTDTQYF	TGTGCCAGCAGCGTAGTCGACTACCCCACAGATACGCAGTATTTT
TRBV7-2	TRBD1	-	TRBJ1-3	CASSWDSSGNTIYF	TGTGCCAGCAGCTGGGACAGCTCTGGAAACACCATATATTTT
TRBV20-1	-	-	TRBJ1-1	CSARDPGEAFF	TGCAGTGCTAGAGACCCAGGGGAAGCTTTCTTT
TRBV19	-	once	TRBJ2-5	CASSIGAQETQYF	TGTGCCAGTAGTATCGGGGCCCAAGAGACCCAGTACTTC
TRBV4-1	TRBD1	-	TRBJ2-7	CASSQGDRAREQYF	TGCGCCAGCAGCCAAGGAGACAGGGCCCGCGAGCAGTACTTC
TRBV9	-	-	TRBJ2-1	CASSALRGSGYNEQFF	TGTGCCAGCAGCGCCCTTCGGGGGTCGGGCTACAATGAGCAGTTCTTC
TRBV7-9	-	-	TRBJ1-5	CASSPEQRAQPQHF	TGTGCCAGCAGCCCCGAGCAACGTGCCCAGCCCCAGCATTTT
TRBV27	-	-	TRBJ2-1	CASSQQDNEQFF	TGTGCCAGCAGTCAACAGGACAATGAGCAGTTCTTC
TRBV6-1	-	few	TRBJ1-2	CASSPPAWGEGYTF	TGTGCCAGCAGTCCTCCTGCCTGGGGGGAAGGCTACACCTTC
TRBV7-2	TRBD2	-	TRBJ2-5	CASSPEGLAIETQYF	TGTGCCAGCAGCCCCGAGGGACTAGCTATAGAGACCCAGTACTTC
TRBV6-1	-	few	TRBJ1-5	CASSEDAYSNQPQHF	TGTGCCAGCAGTGAGGACGCATATAGCAATCAGCCCCAGCATTTT
TRBV19	-	-	TRBJ1-5	CASSLIGAYSNQPQHF	TGTGCCAGTAGTTTGATCGGGGCTTATAGCAATCAGCCCCAGCATTTT